This entry features one TCR beta chain sequence. Its antigen is still unknown. Base qualities are not recorded, but no much larger clone differs from it by a single base. Using the deep immunoSEQ assay, TCR CDR3 regions were amplified from genomic DNA by multiplex PCR. Extracted genomic DNA from each cell subset was distributed evenly across all wells of several immunoSEQ 96-well plates, and each plate was treated as a replicate. For sorted subsets, 200 ng of genomic DNA, equivalent to roughly 33,000 T cell genomes, went into each replicate PCR. Purified libraries were measured with a Qubit 3.0 fluorometer, size-checked on a Bioanalyzer 2100, and measured again with the KAPA Library Quantification kit. Every immunoSEQ 96-well plate was sequenced on a separate single-read 150-cycle Illumina NextSeq 550 flow cell. From the authors' description of their analysis: Because the immunoSEQ output included only junctional sequences and no quality scores, the filtering could not be the same as the filtering used for full-length reads. To assign V/J genes and CDR3, sequences were annotated against IMGT germline references using PyIR, a Python wrapper for IgBLAST v1.9. Reads were removed for weak V/J assignments (E-value above 1e-6), missing CDR3, stop codons, out-of-frame junctions, or ambiguous translated residues. V3J clonotypes were defined by identical inferred V gene, J gene, and CDR3 amino acid sequence. The percentage overlap between two repertoires was calculated by dividing the number of shared unique clonotypes by the size of the smaller repertoire. RTK rarefaction, the Chao1 estimator, and Recon v2.1 estimates of unobserved clonotypes were used to assess repertoire richness. Generation probabilities for all TCRbeta clonotypes obtained by the gDNA method from several donors were computed using OLGA. TCRdb provides this immuneACCESS table in a form limited to in-frame rearrangements. Some clones are lacking; in checked studies, under half of them reflect an unresolved V gene, and why the rest are absent is not known. D and trimming were read from the DNA, whereas the V and J calls and clone size are those reported in that table. This sample has fewer than 350,000 clones in its table, and roughly 91% of those were observed once. The ten largest clonotypes hold around 16% of the sample.

This sample was taken from a study of shared clonotypes between healthy human individuals (TCRdb year 2020). For the study in its entirety: The cohort comprised two women and three men aged 18 to 49 years. To increase sequencing depth and limit assay-specific biases, TCR repertoire library preparation and sequencing were carried out by different laboratories using diverse techniques. To estimate repertoire size and how much clonotypes are shared between individuals, the study performed deep sequencing of blood TCR repertoires from about five healthy adults. For each donor, CD4 naive and CD4 memory were each given three plates, CD8 naive was given two plates, and CD8 memory was given one plate. Each donor's leukapheresis produced roughly between about 0.8 and 8.9 billion PBMCs.

Beyond this particular receptor, the publication reports: Clonotypes shared by all four sorted-subset donors showed higher generation probabilities than non-shared clonotypes. Pairwise subsampling led to the expectation that sequencing depth would affect the degree of clonotype sharing among donors. The genetic and exposure-history diversity represented was limited by the small number of donors. Estimated clonotype richness was generally larger for naive than for memory subsets. Sampling was limited to blood, and TCR repertoires in tissue likely differ from TCR repertoires in blood. Across a few donors, approximately 4.9% of naive CD4, roughly 3.5% of naive CD8, approximately 2.5% of memory CD4, and 0.4% to 0.45% of memory CD8 clonotypes were shared. Rarefaction of sorted-subset datasets indicated incomplete sequencing despite the large sequencing depth.

The donors were healthy, HIV-negative adults with no recently reported acute infections or vaccinations. All donors were Caucasian adults living in Nashville, Tennessee, USA. CD8 memory samples were composed of magnetically selected CD45RO+ cells combined with CCR7-negative CD45RA+ effector memory (TemRA) cells. Blood was obtained by leukapheresis, after which PBMCs were separated by Ficoll-Histopaque density gradient centrifugation and cryopreserved in liquid nitrogen vapor phase. Purity and quantity of every magnetically sorted T cell population were checked by analytical flow cytometry. Genomic DNA was isolated from each sorted fraction and quantified by UV absorbance on a Nanodrop 2000c. CDR1 is given as SEHNR and CDR2 as FQNEAQ, both from the germline V gene (reference sequence). V is shortened by 5 bases, J by 5 bases, and the region joining them spans 15 bases. Taken from cysteine to phenylalanine, the CDR3 has 15 residues. The retained sequence is limited to the CDR3, 45 bases, with the frame set at the first base.

The sample comprised memory CD8+ T cells sorted from blood. What the cell subset or site label conveys for this sample: CD45RO+ cells pooled with CCR7-negative TemRA cells. The TCR was taken from a man aged 18 to 29 in good health. The rearranged chain carries TRBV7-9 and TRBJ2-2; the D gene is perhaps TRBD2, on 5 matching bases. The CDR3: CASSRPREGTGELFF. The DNA sequence is as follows: TGTGCCAGCAGCCGGCCACGGGAAGGGACCGGGGAGCTGTTTTTT. This CDR3, with the reference TRBV7-9 and TRBJ2-2 proteins standing in past its ends, gives the full variable domain DTGVSQNPRHKITKRGQNVTFRCDPISEHNRLYWYRQTLGQGPEFLTYFQNEAQLEKSRLLSDRFSAERPKGSFSTLEIQRTEQGDSAMYLCASSRPREGTGELFFGEGSRLTVL.